The 28 T cell receptor beta chains below all came from one sample that was sequenced in a study of T-cell reconstitution after alpha-beta-depleted transplantation in children. Molecular barcoding with unique molecular identifiers was used for the TCRbeta library. TCRdb processed the PCR reads anew with MiXCR; each CDR3 protein has one entry. The repertoire holds about 70,000 distinct CDR3 sequences, with approximately 11% as singletons. This specimen was PBMCs, taken before TCRalphabeta/CD19-depleted stem cell transplant. The receptors here all came from a boy under 18 with acute myeloid leukemia, due to receive a stem cell transplant.

The table lists this clonotype with many counts. The chain uses TRBV10-3 and TRBJ1-2; 11 nucleotides align to TRBD1. This CDR3 has 15 residues. The V segment lost 5 bases and the J segment 6 bases; nucleotides outside the gene matches: 8. Germline CDR1 ENHRY, CDR2 SYGVKD. The CDR3 nucleotides read TGTGCCATCAGTCCGGCCGGGACAGGGGGGCATGGCTACACCTTC. The encoded protein is CAISPAGTGGHGYTF.

Many counts were recorded for this clonotype. The chain couples TRBV20-1 to TRBJ2-3; the match to TRBD2 covers 7 bases. Trimming at V came to 0 bases and at J to 3 bases, leaving 9 bases not matched to a gene. Germline V gene data show CDR1 as DFQATT and CDR2 as SNEGSKA (reference sequence). CDR3 length equals 16 residues. In nucleotides, the CDR3 is TGCAGTGCTAGAGATCTAGGACTGGGGGGGACAGATACGCAGTATTTT. This translates into CSARDLGLGGTDTQYF.

This clonotype was detected ten times or more. The chain links TRBV7-2 to TRBJ1-2; 8 nucleotides agree with TRBD1. V gave up 5 bases and J gave up 6 bases; unmatched junction bases: 14. The CDR3 runs to 16 residues. Germline assignment: CDR1 SGHTA and CDR2 FQGNSA. Written as DNA, the CDR3 is TGTGCCAGCAGCACGGGACAGGTCCTCTACTTTGATGGCTACACCTTC. Amino acid sequence: CASSTGQVLYFDGYTF. The variable domain in full, with the rest retrieved from reference TRBV7-2 and TRBJ1-2, is GAGVSQSPSNKVTEKGKDVELRCDPISGHTALYWYRQSLGQGLEFLIYFQGNSAPDKSGLPSDRFSAERTGGSVSTLTIQRTQQEDSAVYLCASSTGQVLYFDGYTFGSGTRLTVV.

Many counts were recorded for this clonotype. The chain joins TRBV25-1 to TRBJ2-1; D is possibly TRBD2 (6 bases). Trimming took 0 bases from V and 2 from J, leaving 11 bases between them. The CDR3 has 16 residues. Germline V gene data show CDR1 as MGHDK and CDR2 as SYGVNS. CDR3 amino acids: CASSEYLAGPYNEQFF. CDR3 coding DNA: TGTGCCAGCAGTGAATATCTGGCGGGACCCTACAATGAGCAGTTCTTC.

This clonotype was counted ten times or more. The V call is TRBV7-8, the J call TRBJ1-4; no firm D call. The CDR3 is 17 residues long. Trimming took off 3 bases at V and 2 bases at J, with 16 bases between the two ends. From germline, CDR1 is SGHVS and CDR2 FQNEAQ. In nucleotides, the CDR3 is TGTGCCAGCAGCTTCGCCCGGGGAAGGGCCACTAATGAAAAACTGTTTTTT. As protein: CASSFARGRATNEKLFF.

There are many counts of this clonotype. The rearrangement joins TRBV15 to TRBJ2-3; 9 positions agree with TRBD2. The V segment lost 8 bases and the J segment 0 bases; nucleotides outside the gene matches: 9. CDR3 length equals 16 residues. Germline V gene data show CDR1 as LNHNV and CDR2 as YYDKDF (reference sequence). The DNA of the CDR3 is TGTGCCACCTCCTCTAGCGGGATTAGGAGCACAGATACGCAGTATTTT. Protein product: CATSSSGIRSTDTQYF.

Ten or more counts support this clonotype. The gene calls are TRBV3-1 and TRBJ2-2, with TRBD2 identical over 11 bases. CDR1 LGHDT and CDR2 YNNKEL come from the germline V gene (reference sequence). V shed 4 bases, J shed 0 bases, and the junction held 4 bases outside the gene matches. The CDR3 length is 17 residues. The CDR3 region is CASSPTSGAANTGELFF. The CDR3, as DNA: TGTGCCAGCAGCCCGACTAGCGGGGCCGCGAACACCGGGGAGCTGTTTTTT.

Many counts were recorded for this clonotype. The V and J genes are TRBV12-3 or TRBV12-4 and TRBJ2-5; the match to TRBD2 covers 9 bases. The CDR3 is made up of 15 amino acids. V gave up 5 bases and J gave up 3 bases; unmatched junction bases: 7. The DNA of the CDR3 is TGTGCCAGCAGTAACATCCGACTAGCGGAAGAGACCCAGTACTTC. The encoded protein is CASSNIRLAEETQYF.

This clonotype is categorized as medium-sized. The chain recombines TRBV12-3 or TRBV12-4 with TRBJ1-1; D uncertain. Trimming left V 4 bases short and J 1 base short, with 7 bases between. The CDR3 totals 13 residues. The CDR3 here is CASSSGRNTEAFF. The CDR3 nucleotides read TGTGCCAGCAGTTCCGGGAGGAACACTGAAGCTTTCTTT.

This clonotype showed up just a few times. V and J are TRBV6-5 and TRBJ2-1, with 8 bases fitting TRBD2. The CDR3 sequence is 15 residues long. V dropped 0 bases and J dropped 8; count of bases not matched to a gene: 6. The V gene's germline CDR1 is MNHEY and CDR2 SVGAGI. Here the CDR3 DNA reads TGTGCCAGCAGTTACTCGATAGCGGGGCTCGATGAGCAGTTCTTC. As protein: CASSYSIAGLDEQFF.

The CDR3 here is CASRGTGTYEQYV. Written as DNA, the CDR3 is TGTGCCAGCAGGGGGACAGGGACCTACGAGCAGTACGTC. The V call is TRBV6-6, the J call TRBJ2-7; 9 positions match TRBD1. The CDR3 sequence is 13 residues long. V lost 6 bases and J lost 2; bases outside the gene matches: 2. Germline assignment: CDR1 MNHNY and CDR2 SVGAGI (reference sequence).

This clonotype was counted at least ten times. The chain uses TRBV7-2 and TRBJ2-3; TRBD2 aligns across 14 bases. Losses at the gene ends were 2 bases for V and 3 bases for J; bases not matched to a gene: 1. The CDR3 sequence is 16 residues long. The germline V gene has CDR1 SGHTA and CDR2 FQGNSA. Here the CDR3 reads CASSLRLAGGTDTQYF. In nucleotides, the CDR3 is TGTGCCAGCAGCTTACGACTAGCGGGAGGGACAGATACGCAGTATTTT.

At least ten counts were recorded for this clonotype. This sequence joins TRBV4-2 and TRBJ2-1, with TRBD1 matching over 8 bases. V lost 1 base to trimming and J lost 6 bases; unmatched junction nucleotides: 11. Germline lookup yields CDR1 LGHNA and CDR2 YNFKEQ. CDR3 size: 17 residues. CDR3 nucleotide sequence: TGTGCCAGCAGCCAAGGGCCCCCCACCACAGGGGGCAATGAGCAGTTCTTC. The encoded protein is CASSQGPPTTGGNEQFF.

As to this clonotype: This sequence may be a read error, since a much larger clone differs from it by one base. CDR3 amino acids: CASSLGASNQPQNF. The CDR3 nucleotides read TGTGCCAGCAGCTTAGGTGCTAGCAATCAGCCCCAGAATTTT. V usage is TRBV11-2 and J usage is TRBJ1-5; D gene unclear. The germline gives CDR1 SGHAT, CDR2 FQNNGV. The CDR3 is 14 amino acids.

The rearrangement joins TRBV7-3 to TRBJ2-2, with D possibly being TRBD2 (5 bases). V dropped 4 bases and J dropped 4 bases, with 7 bases sitting between them. Looked up from germline, CDR1 is SGHTA and CDR2 is FQGTGA. CDR3 length: 13 residues. The CDR3 DNA reads as TGTGCCAGCAGCTCCCGGGGCACCGGGGAGCTGTTTTTT. Translation: CASSSRGTGELFF.

This clonotype was recorded many times. The rearrangement links TRBV2 to TRBJ2-5; TRBD2 aligns across 7 bases. With 2 bases clipped from V and 4 bases from J, the junction kept 13 bases outside the gene matches. The CDR3 extends over 17 amino acids. CDR1 and CDR2 from the germline V gene are SNHLY and FYNNEI. The CDR3: CASSESPTAGRRETQYF. The CDR3 DNA is TGTGCCAGCAGTGAATCCCCCACAGCGGGGCGTCGAGAGACCCAGTACTTC. Together with reference TRBV2 and TRBJ2-5, the CDR3 gives the full variable domain: EPEVTQTPSHQVTQMGQEVILRCVPISNHLYFYWYRQILGQKVEFLVSFYNNEISEKSEIFDDQFSVERPDGSNFTLKIRSTKLEDSAMYFCASSESPTAGRRETQYFGPGTRLLVL.

Many counts were recorded for this clonotype. This chain uses TRBV27 with TRBJ2-7; D not resolved. The CDR3 sequence is 12 residues long. Deletions cut 4 bases from V and 3 bases from J, with 7 bases between. Germline CDR1 and CDR2: MNHEY and SMNVEV (reference sequence). CDR3 sequence: CASSSTDYEQYF. The CDR3 DNA reads as TGTGCCAGCAGTTCGACGGACTACGAGCAGTACTTC.

This clonotype was observed many times. Germline is not matched at one junction end, which may reflect a read error. CDR3 loop: CSAGPGQVNGKLFF. The CDR3 DNA sequence: TGCAGTGCTGGTCCGGGACAGGTGAATGGAAAACTGTTTTTT. This chain links TRBV20-1 with TRBJ1-4; 8 positions agree with TRBD1. The germline V gene encodes CDR1 DFQATT and CDR2 SNEGSKA (reference sequence). The CDR3 totals 14 residues.

This clonotype appeared many times. The chain employs TRBV7-9 and TRBJ1-5; D is ambiguous. The CDR3 is made up of 17 amino acids. Looked up from germline, CDR1 is SEHNR and CDR2 is FQNEAQ (reference sequence). V lost 1 base and J 2 bases, leaving 15 bases between the germline ends. The CDR3 coding sequence is TGTGCCAGCAGCTTAGACCAAGGAGGGTACCGCAATCAGCCCCAGCATTTT. It specifies CASSLDQGGYRNQPQHF.

This clonotype was observed at least ten times. The rearrangement joins TRBV20-1 to TRBJ2-7; 9 bases are a match to TRBD1. Germline loops: CDR1 DFQATT, CDR2 SNEGSKA (reference sequence). The CDR3 is 12 amino acids. CDR3 sequence: CSIPGQGYEQYV. As DNA, the CDR3 is TGCAGCATTCCGGGACAGGGCTACGAGCAGTACGTC.

This clonotype was counted ten times or more. This chain connects TRBV9 to TRBJ2-7; 13 bases map to TRBD2. The CDR3 contains 16 residues. Germline trimming cut 1 base from V and 5 bases from J; bases unmatched to any gene: 6. Germline CDR1 reads SGDLS; CDR2 reads YYNGEE. The CDR3 loop reads CASSVTSGRVGNEQYF. Here the CDR3 DNA reads TGTGCCAGCAGCGTAACTAGCGGGAGGGTGGGGAACGAGCAGTACTTC.

J is TRBJ1-5 and V is TRBV7-2; 8 nucleotides line up with TRBD1. The germline V gene encodes CDR1 SGHTA and CDR2 FQGNSA. The CDR3 totals 14 residues. Trimming took 5 bases from V and 7 from J; bases not matched to a gene: 7. The CDR3, as DNA: TGTGCCAGCAGCCCTGACAGGGGACCGCAGCCCCAGCATTTT. Encoded protein: CASSPDRGPQPQHF.

The table lists this clonotype with many counts. V is TRBV20-1 and J is TRBJ1-1, with D possibly TRBD1 on 5 matching bases. The CDR3 runs 12 residues. Germline V gives CDR1 DFQATT, CDR2 SNEGSKA (reference sequence). Between the trimmed V and J ends, which lost 3 bases and 7 bases, there was a span of 12 bases. The CDR3 sequence is CSASRQGGEAFF. As DNA, the CDR3 is TGCAGTGCTAGCCGGCAGGGTGGTGAAGCTTTCTTT.

This clonotype was detected ten times or more. CDR3 loop: CASSYPTRGGTNTEAFF. The DNA of the CDR3 is TGTGCCAGCAGTTACCCTACTAGAGGGGGGACGAACACTGAAGCTTTCTTT. The chain carries TRBV6-5 and TRBJ1-1, with D maybe TRBD1 (6 bases). The CDR3 has 17 amino acids. Germline V gene sequence: CDR1 MNHEY, CDR2 SVGAGI. V lost 2 bases to trimming and J lost 1 base, with 17 bases between them.

This clonotype was counted ten times or more. This chain connects TRBV24-1 to TRBJ2-1; D is perhaps TRBD2 (7 bases). CDR3 length equals 19 residues. Germline assignment: CDR1 KGHDR and CDR2 SFDVKD. V lost 0 bases to trimming and J lost 0 bases, with 17 bases between them. DNA for the CDR3: TGTGCCACCAGTGATTTGCAGGGGAGGGGACATAGCTCCTACAATGAGCAGTTCTTC. Amino acid sequence: CATSDLQGRGHSSYNEQFF.

This clonotype appeared many times. The rearrangement joins TRBV10-1 to TRBJ2-2, with D unresolved. The germline CDR1 and CDR2 sequences are WNHNN and SYGVQD (reference sequence). The CDR3 sequence is 14 residues long. Trimming cost V 0 bases and J 1 base, with 3 bases left between them. In nucleotides, the CDR3 is TGCGCCAGCAGTGAGTCAGGGAACACCGGGGAGCTGTTTTTT. Amino acid sequence: CASSESGNTGELFF.

This clonotype was recorded at least ten times. The chain couples TRBV7-3 to TRBJ1-1; D gene unclear. The CDR3 has 14 residues. V was pared by 5 bases and J by 1 base, with 11 bases between. The germline V gene has CDR1 SGHTA and CDR2 FQGTGA. The CDR3: CASSVKTENTEAFF. CDR3 in DNA: TGTGCCAGCAGCGTAAAGACTGAGAACACTGAAGCTTTCTTT.

This clonotype was seen repeatedly, ten times or more. V and J are TRBV12-3 or TRBV12-4 and TRBJ2-3; 7 nucleotides agree with TRBD1. The CDR3 sequence is 16 residues long. V was clipped by 5 bases and J by 0 bases; unmatched bases: 8. CDR3 DNA sequence: TGTGCCAGCAGTCTCCGGACAGGAGTGAGCACAGATACGCAGTATTTT. Residues: CASSLRTGVSTDTQYF.